This TCR beta chain was found in a study of CD8 T cells in Susac syndrome. Germline assignment: CDR1 MGHRA and CDR2 YSYEKL. Trimming cost V 4 bases and J 1 base, with 14 bases left between them. The CDR3 is 15 residues long. RNA, at roughly 0.45 to 1 ug, was reverse transcribed with random hexamers. TCRdb re-called the immunoSEQ multiplex PCR reads through MiXCR, storing one row per CDR3 protein. The sample consists of about 200,000 distinct CDR3 sequences, about 95% of them appearing once. The chain uses TRBV4-1 and TRBJ2-7; the D call may be TRBD1 or TRBD2 (5 bases each). This clonotype was sampled from a human donor with multiple sclerosis. Source material: CD4+ T cells from PBMCs. The chain's CDR3 is CASSPGPGQSYEQYF. The CDR3 region has the DNA TGCGCCAGCAGCCCGGGACCGGGCCAATCCTACGAGCAGTACTTC.